This T cell receptor beta chain came from a study of response to subunit inactivated influenza vaccine. Study results and limitations: Every seasonal influenza vaccination brings in few new T cells, the authors suggested.

Germline V gene data show CDR1 as DFQATT and CDR2 as SNEGSKA (reference sequence). V lost 2 bases to trimming and J lost 7 bases, with 11 bases between them. The CDR3 has 13 amino acids. TCRdb re-called the RT-PCR reads with MiXCR, one entry per CDR3 protein. This table holds 250,000 to 350,000 distinct CDR3 sequences, around 20% found once. This clonotype has only a few counts. What it binds is not known. The sample was PBMCs from blood, taken about 19 months after vaccination. This TCR came from a man in his fifties or sixties who received an inactivated influenza vaccine. The chain carries TRBV20-1 and TRBJ1-4; tentatively, D is TRBD1 (5 bases). The CDR3 is CSARSPDIEKLFF. DNA of the CDR3: TGCAGTGCTAGATCGCCGGACATTGAAAAACTGTTTTTT.